The rows below give T cell receptor beta chains drawn from one sample of a study of T cells in Graves' hyperthyroidism and ophthalmopathy. TCRdb independently ran MiXCR on the multiplex PCR reads; one entry per CDR3 protein. The sample has around 600,000 distinct CDR3 sequences, 14% seen once. Sequenced sample: blood. These receptors all come from a woman aged 18-29 years with Graves' ophthalmopathy. Both conserved end residues are trimmed from each CDR3.

j_gene: TRBJ1-6; v_gene: TRBV4-3; CDR3aa: ASSQDWGPGQLNSPLH
j_gene: TRBJ2-7; v_gene: TRBV30; CDR3aa: AYGTRYYEQY
j_gene: TRBJ2-3; v_gene: TRBV4-1; CDR3aa: ASSQSPSRSTDTQY
j_gene: TRBJ1-2; v_gene: TRBV7-2; CDR3aa: ASSLNARDYGYT
j_gene: TRBJ2-1; v_gene: TRBV18; CDR3aa: ASSPDLPREDYNEQF
j_gene: TRBJ1-2; v_gene: TRBV12-5; CDR3aa: ASGLARGIEGFYGYT
j_gene: TRBJ2-7; v_gene: TRBV7-9; CDR3aa: ASSFLPGRNSGYEQY
j_gene: TRBJ2-1; v_gene: TRBV7-6; CDR3aa: ASSLRVTSGRAGEQF
j_gene: TRBJ1-1; v_gene: TRBV29-1; CDR3aa: SVLQGWAMNTEAF
j_gene: TRBJ2-3; v_gene: TRBV9; CDR3aa: ASSVERGLRTDTQY
j_gene: TRBJ1-2; v_gene: TRBV7-9; CDR3aa: ASSATVYRGDGYT
j_gene: TRBJ1-5; v_gene: TRBV7-2; CDR3aa: ANSLGPNQPQH
j_gene: TRBJ2-5; v_gene: TRBV20-1; CDR3aa: SALFSTSGQETQY
j_gene: TRBJ2-1; v_gene: TRBV20-1; CDR3aa: SAPGQGYEQF
j_gene: TRBJ1-1; v_gene: TRBV7-9; CDR3aa: ASRTTGQEVMNTEAF
j_gene: TRBJ1-1; v_gene: TRBV5-6; CDR3aa: ASSLGDRPVGEAF
j_gene: TRBJ2-7; v_gene: TRBV12-3/TRBV12-4; CDR3aa: ASRTSFAGGGNEQY
j_gene: TRBJ2-7; v_gene: TRBV7-7; CDR3aa: ASSLDTNYEQY
j_gene: TRBJ2-7; v_gene: TRBV5-1; CDR3aa: ASSEITPSSYEQY
j_gene: TRBJ1-1; v_gene: TRBV4-1; CDR3aa: ASSQPGTLNTEAF
j_gene: TRBJ2-7; v_gene: TRBV12-3/TRBV12-4; CDR3aa: ASSFEGYEQY
j_gene: TRBJ2-5; v_gene: TRBV7-3; CDR3aa: ASSSTEPRAGGRETQY
j_gene: TRBJ2-3; v_gene: TRBV4-1; CDR3aa: ASSPGGAASTDTQY
j_gene: TRBJ2-7; v_gene: TRBV12-3/TRBV12-4; CDR3aa: ASSLGQGIREQY
j_gene: TRBJ1-1; v_gene: TRBV25-1; CDR3aa: ASYYGTEAF
j_gene: TRBJ1-4; v_gene: TRBV6-1; CDR3aa: ASSPGSPNEKLF
j_gene: TRBJ1-1; v_gene: TRBV20-1; CDR3aa: SSKGYGNTEAF
j_gene: TRBJ1-2; v_gene: TRBV29-1; CDR3aa: SVKGGGSYGYT
j_gene: TRBJ2-5; v_gene: TRBV20-1; CDR3aa: SALIRDSHLLQETQY
j_gene: TRBJ2-1; v_gene: TRBV27; CDR3aa: ASSSPTSDNYNEQF
j_gene: TRBJ2-3; v_gene: TRBV7-9; CDR3aa: ASSLAGGDTDTQY
j_gene: TRBJ1-2; v_gene: TRBV18; CDR3aa: ASSPSRGRAGEEDGYT
j_gene: TRBJ1-3; v_gene: TRBV12-3/TRBV12-4; CDR3aa: ASSIRAFTGNTIY
j_gene: TRBJ2-7; v_gene: TRBV9; CDR3aa: ASSVSPLGAGGSYEQY
j_gene: TRBJ1-1; v_gene: TRBV18; CDR3aa: ASSPLDSMNTEAF
j_gene: TRBJ2-3; v_gene: TRBV5-5; CDR3aa: ASRPARTDTQY
j_gene: TRBJ1-1; v_gene: TRBV10-3; CDR3aa: AISKGGAGGLNTEAF
j_gene: TRBJ2-5; v_gene: TRBV10-2; CDR3aa: ASSDPRGDPLETQY
j_gene: TRBJ2-5; v_gene: TRBV11-1; CDR3aa: ASSLYQETQY
j_gene: TRBJ2-2; v_gene: TRBV19; CDR3aa: ASTLDRRSRTGELF
j_gene: TRBJ2-4; v_gene: TRBV6-1; CDR3aa: ASTPMGLAGTKNIQY
j_gene: TRBJ2-7; v_gene: TRBV5-1; CDR3aa: ASSLRTGSNPYEQY
j_gene: TRBJ2-5; v_gene: TRBV18; CDR3aa: ASSQETQY
j_gene: TRBJ2-7; v_gene: TRBV30; CDR3aa: AWSVNQGTYEQY